The 21 T cell receptor beta chains given below trace back to one sample, sequenced in a study of blood T cell repertoires in COVID-19. TCRdb keeps only in-frame clones here, not all; method: immunoSEQ multiplex PCR. The sample includes 65,000 to 85,000 clones, roughly 90% of them seen just once. Sequencing was done on a sample of peripheral blood. The receptor source for this set is a human donor in a cohort sampled during active COVID-19.

This chain connects TRBV5-1 to TRBJ2-5; 12 bases map to TRBD2. The CDR3 consists of 14 residues. Losses at the gene ends were 4 bases for V and 3 bases for J; bases not matched to a gene: 1. Germline CDR1 is SGHRS and CDR2 is YFSETQ. CDR3 bases: TGCGCCAGCAGCCGGACTAGCGGGAAAGAGACCCAGTACTTC. As protein: CASSRTSGKETQYF.

The V call is TRBV9, the J call TRBJ2-5; TRBD2 aligns across 14 bases. Trimming removed 4 bases from V and 4 bases from J; junction bases left unmatched: 3. CDR3 length equals 15 residues. CDR1 is SGDLS and CDR2 is YYNGEE in the germline V gene. CDR3 protein: CASSQGLAGVETQYF. CDR3 coding DNA: TGTGCCAGCAGCCAGGGACTAGCGGGAGTAGAGACCCAGTACTTC.

The gene calls are TRBV27 and TRBJ2-3; D may be TRBD2 (7 bases). Germline CDR1 and CDR2: MNHEY and SMNVEV (reference sequence). The CDR3 consists of 16 residues. Trimming removed 4 bases at V and 4 bases at J, with 18 bases between. The CDR3 nucleotides read TGTGCCAGCAGTTATCTTTGGGGGGGGGCCGCAGATACGCAGTATTTT. It is translated as CASSYLWGGAADTQYF.

This sequence joins TRBV19 and TRBJ2-6, with 10 nucleotides matching TRBD2. Germline assignment: CDR1 LNHDA and CDR2 SQIVND (reference sequence). The length of the CDR3 is 18 residues. Losses at the gene ends were 3 bases for V and 2 bases for J; bases not matched to a gene: 7. CDR3 sequence: CASSIASGSSPGANVLTF. DNA of the CDR3: TGTGCCAGTAGTATTGCTAGCGGGAGCTCCCCTGGGGCCAACGTCCTGACTTTC. The full variable domain, rest sourced from reference TRBV19 and TRBJ2-6, is DGGITQSPKYLFRKEGQNVTLSCEQNLNHDAMYWYRQDPGQGLRLIYYSQIVNDFQKGDIAEGYSVSREKKESFPLTVTSAQKNPTAFYLCASSIASGSSPGANVLTFGAGSRLTVL.

V is TRBV2 and J is TRBJ1-1; D call uncertain. This CDR3 is 12 amino acids long. The germline V gene encodes CDR1 SNHLY and CDR2 FYNNEI. With 0 bases removed from V and 11 bases from J, the gap between germline ends came to 10 bases. CDR3 coding DNA: TGTGCCAGCAGTGAAGCGTCTAGGAGGGCTTTCTTT. As protein: CASSEASRRAFF.

The CDR3 protein is CASRPTGDQPQHF. CDR3 sequence (DNA): TGTGCCAGCAGGCCTACAGGGGATCAGCCCCAGCATTTT. V and J are TRBV6-5 and TRBJ1-5; 7 nucleotides line up with TRBD1. Trimming took 6 bases from V and 5 from J; bases not matched to a gene: 4. Germline V lookup: CDR1 MNHEY, CDR2 SVGAGI. The CDR3 loop spans 13 amino acids.

The chain employs TRBV30 and TRBJ2-4; the match to TRBD1 covers 9 bases. V lost 3 bases, J lost 6 bases, and 6 bases stayed unmatched. The CDR3 totals 14 residues. CDR1 and CDR2 from the germline V gene are GTSNPN and SVGIG (reference sequence). The CDR3 region has the DNA TGTGCCTGGAGCCCCCCGACAGGGGGAAACATTCAGTACTTC. The encoded protein is CAWSPPTGGNIQYF.

This sequence joins TRBV10-3 and TRBJ2-1; TRBD1 is a possible D gene (5 bases). The ends were cut back, 3 bases at V and 9 bases at J, with 12 bases in the middle. This CDR3 spans 13 amino acids. Germline V gives CDR1 ENHRY, CDR2 SYGVKD. The CDR3 region has the DNA TGTGCCATCAGTGACCTCAATGGGGCTGAGCAGTTCTTC. It is translated as CAISDLNGAEQFF.

This chain joins TRBV19 and TRBJ1-1, with 7 bases aligning to TRBD1. J gave up 11 bases and V 5 bases, and 8 bases lay outside the gene matches. Per the germline V gene, CDR1 is LNHDA and CDR2 is SQIVND (reference sequence). CDR3 length: 12 amino acids. CDR3 DNA: TGTGCCAGTAGTCAACAGGGGAAGTTGGCTTTCTTT. As protein: CASSQQGKLAFF.

The chain combines TRBV18 with TRBJ2-1; 7 bases align to TRBD1. V was pared by 1 base and J by 9 bases, with 6 bases of the junction left unmatched. CDR1 KGHSH and CDR2 LQKENI come from the germline V gene. This CDR3 has 14 amino acids. The CDR3: CASSPQGADGEQFF. The CDR3 DNA reads TGTGCCAGCTCACCACAGGGGGCAGACGGTGAGCAGTTCTTC.

This clone was seen a single time. The V and J genes are TRBV27 and TRBJ2-7; no clear D. Trimming took 2 bases from V and 1 from J, leaving 12 bases between them. The germline V gene has CDR1 MNHEY and CDR2 SMNVEV (reference sequence). There are 15 residues in the CDR3. For the CDR3, the DNA is TGTGCCAGCAGTTTACTCGGGTTGTCGTCCTACGAGCAGTACTTC. Amino acid sequence: CASSLLGLSSYEQYF.

CDR3: CASSPATGRVEEQYF. The CDR3, as DNA: TGTGCCAGCTCACCGGCGACAGGGCGGGTGGAGGAGCAGTACTTC. The chain is built from TRBV18 and TRBJ2-7; 7 bases align to TRBD1. The ends lost 3 bases at V and 7 bases at J; junction bases unmatched: 12. CDR1 is KGHSH, CDR2 LQKENI, per germline. CDR3 length: 15 amino acids.

The chain couples TRBV12-3 or TRBV12-4 to TRBJ2-5, with D tentatively TRBD1 (7 bases). This CDR3 is built from 13 residues. V gave up 3 bases and J gave up 5 bases, with 10 bases separating them. CDR3: CASSLTGRETQYF. CDR3 bases: TGTGCCAGCAGTTTGACAGGGAGGGAGACCCAGTACTTC.

The chain uses TRBV5-1 and TRBJ1-4; perhaps TRBD1 as D (6 bases). The CDR3 contains 15 residues. The germline V gene encodes CDR1 SGHRS and CDR2 YFSETQ. V was pared by 4 bases and J by 2 bases, with 12 bases between. The chain's CDR3 is CASSGPTGTNEKLFF. The CDR3 DNA sequence: TGCGCCAGCAGCGGACCTACAGGGACTAATGAAAAACTGTTTTTT.

The gene calls are TRBV6-2 or TRBV6-3 and TRBJ1-5; weak D call: TRBD1 (5 bases). This CDR3 has 16 residues. Germline CDR1 MNHEY, CDR2 SVGEGT. Trimming shortened V by 5 bases and J by 3 bases, and 17 bases separated the two germline ends. The CDR3 DNA sequence: TGTGCCAGCAGTCGTCAGGGCCGTGAGATCAATCAGCCCCAGCATTTT. This gives the protein CASSRQGREINQPQHF.

This chain joins TRBV18 and TRBJ2-2, with 7 bases fitting TRBD2. V lost 3 bases, J lost 1 base, and 2 bases stayed unmatched. Germline V gives CDR1 KGHSH, CDR2 LQKENI. This CDR3 is built from 15 residues. The CDR3 protein is CASSPGGRNTGELFF. CDR3 coding DNA: TGTGCCAGCTCACCCGGCGGGAGGAACACCGGGGAGCTGTTTTTT.

The rearrangement joins TRBV5-6 to TRBJ1-6; D is perhaps TRBD1 (5 bases). CDR1 and CDR2 (germline): SGHDT, YYEEEE. This CDR3 has 16 residues. V was clipped by 1 base and J by 7 bases, with 15 bases between them. For the CDR3, the DNA is TGTGCCAGCAGCTTGTTCGGGGGACCGGAGAATTCACCCCTCCACTTT. It translates to CASSLFGGPENSPLHF. Supplemented by reference TRBV5-6 and TRBJ1-6, the full variable domain reads DAGVTQSPTHLIKTRGQQVTLRCSPKSGHDTVSWYQQALGQGPQFIFQYYEEEERQRGNFPDRFSGHQFPNYSSELNVNALLLGDSALYLCASSLFGGPENSPLHFGNGTRLTVT.

The chain carries TRBV11-2 and TRBJ1-4; D possibly corresponds to TRBD1 (5 bases). The germline V gene encodes CDR1 SGHAT and CDR2 FQNNGV. Between the trimmed V and J ends, which lost 0 bases and 4 bases, there was a span of 12 bases. The CDR3 has 16 residues. CDR3 coding DNA: TGTGCCAGCAGCTTAGAGTTTTGGGGCAGTAATGAAAAACTGTTTTTT. As protein: CASSLEFWGSNEKLFF. The full variable domain, in which reference TRBV11-2 and TRBJ1-4 provide the parts outside the CDR3, is EAGVAQSPRYKIIEKRQSVAFWCNPISGHATLYWYQQILGQGPKLLIQFQNNGVVDDSQLPKDRFSAERLKGVDSTLKIQPAKLEDSAVYLCASSLEFWGSNEKLFFGSGTQLSVL.

V and J are TRBV10-2 and TRBJ2-3; tentatively, D is TRBD2 (7 bases). CDR3 length equals 18 residues. Germline CDR1 is WSHSY and CDR2 is SAAADI. The V end lost 3 bases, the J end lost 0 bases, and 19 bases lay between the germline ends. CDR3 amino acids: CASSELWGGRWSTDTQYF. Here the CDR3 DNA reads TGCGCCAGCAGTGAATTGTGGGGGGGCCGTTGGAGCACAGATACGCAGTATTTT.

This clone occurred a few times. The V call is TRBV6-5, the J call TRBJ2-1; the D gene is possibly TRBD1 (6 bases). The germline V and J ends were trimmed by 6 bases and 5 bases, with 11 bases remaining between them. Per germline, CDR1 MNHEY and CDR2 SVGAGI. The CDR3 has 13 amino acids. CDR3 nucleotides: TGTGCCAGCAGGAGAGGGGGTAACAATGAGCAGTTCTTC. Translation: CASRRGGNNEQFF.

This clone was observed a few times. J is TRBJ2-6 and V is TRBV7-8, with 7 bases fitting TRBD2. Per germline, CDR1 SGHVS and CDR2 FQNEAQ. This CDR3 spans 15 amino acids. After removal of 4 bases from V and 4 bases from J, the junction contained 4 bases not matched to a gene. The CDR3 here is CASSSGLIGANVLTF. CDR3 sequence (DNA): TGTGCCAGCAGCTCGGGACTAATAGGGGCCAACGTCCTGACTTTC.